The 32 T cell receptor beta chains below come from one sample, sequenced in a study of T-cell reconstitution after alpha-beta-depleted transplantation in children (dated by TCRdb to the mid-2010s). Explained via the paper, the treatment or condition label denotes: allogeneic hematopoietic cell transplantation with graft depleted of TCRalphabeta T cells and CD19 B cells. Library creation used PCR. This sample was sequenced with an Illumina HiSeq 2500. To normalize quantification of the TCRbeta repertoire, the TCR libraries were built with molecular barcoding that relied on unique molecular identifiers. In TCRdb, the public reads were trimmed at Q25 with fastp and aligned with MiXCR, with productive beta chains retained. Each entry merges the rows of one CDR3 protein and shows their most common DNA and genes. Counted in this sample were a few hundred thousand distinct CDR3 sequences; roughly 27% of them appeared once. Clones ranked in the top ten supply around a third of the sample.

Sample: PBMCs, taken before TCRalphabeta/CD19-depleted stem cell transplant. The receptor set was obtained from a boy in the first two years of life with Wiskott-Aldrich syndrome, due to receive a stem cell transplant.

V is TRBV27 and J is TRBJ2-1; D uncertain. Between the trimmed V and J ends, which lost 2 bases and 3 bases, there was a span of 11 bases. Per the germline V gene, CDR1 is MNHEY and CDR2 is SMNVEV (reference sequence). The CDR3 has 15 residues. The CDR3 reads CASSLIFSIYNEQFF. CDR3 nucleotide sequence: TGTGCCAGCAGTTTAATCTTTTCGATCTACAATGAGCAGTTCTTC.

This clonotype was counted a few times. The V call is TRBV2, the J call TRBJ2-1; D is perhaps TRBD2 (7 bases). Looked up from germline, CDR1 is SNHLY and CDR2 is FYNNEI. The CDR3 extends over 15 amino acids. Trimming removed 6 bases at V and 2 bases at J, with 14 bases between. For the CDR3, the DNA is TGTGCCAGCAGATATAGGGGGGGAACCTACAATGAGCAGTTCTTC. It is translated as CASRYRGGTYNEQFF.

This clonotype was found a few times. This rearrangement joins TRBV5-1 to TRBJ1-3; 8 nucleotides match TRBD1. The CDR3 runs to 15 residues. The germline gives CDR1 SGHRS, CDR2 YFSETQ. J gave up 7 bases and V 0 bases, and 6 bases lay outside the gene matches. The CDR3 loop is CASSLGTGLRNTIYF. The CDR3 DNA reads TGCGCCAGCAGCTTGGGGACAGGGCTTCGGAACACCATATATTTT.

The rearrangement links TRBV6-5 to TRBJ2-7; a weak D match, TRBD1 (6 bases). The V and J ends lost 0 bases and 0 bases respectively, with 6 bases between them. CDR1 is MNHEY and CDR2 is SVGAGI in the germline V gene. CDR3 size: 14 residues. The chain's CDR3 is CASSYSGGSYEQYF. CDR3 in DNA: TGTGCCAGCAGTTACTCAGGGGGCTCCTACGAGCAGTACTTC.

The sample holds many counts of this clonotype. The V and J genes are TRBV15 and TRBJ2-1, with D possibly being TRBD2 (5 bases). The CDR3 totals 23 residues. Germline CDR1 is LNHNV and CDR2 is YYDKDF (reference sequence). Deletions cut 0 bases from V and 1 base from J, with 31 bases between. In DNA, the CDR3 is TGTGCCACCAGCAGAGATTTTGAGGGCGAGACTCCAGACGACGCTCGTTCCTACAATGAGCAGTTCTTC. It translates to CATSRDFEGETPDDARSYNEQFF.

This clonotype was recorded a few times. The chain couples TRBV29-1 to TRBJ2-7, with unresolved D. This CDR3 region has 14 residues. The germline V gene has CDR1 SQVTM and CDR2 ANQGSEA. V shed 4 bases and J shed 4 bases, with 17 bases lying between them. DNA for the CDR3: TGCAGCGTTGTGTCCTGGGGAAAAGGGTACGAGCAGTACTTC. Protein sequence: CSVVSWGKGYEQYF.

This CDR3 reads CASSLRGASAGELFF. In nucleotides, the CDR3 is TGCGCCAGCAGCTTGCGGGGGGCTTCGGCCGGGGAGCTGTTTTTT. The chain is built from TRBV5-1 and TRBJ2-2; a possible D gene is TRBD2 (7 bases). Trimming took off 1 base at V and 6 bases at J, with 13 bases between the two ends. Germline assignment: CDR1 SGHRS and CDR2 YFSETQ. This CDR3 comprises 15 residues.

This clonotype appeared a few times. The V call is TRBV7-9, the J call TRBJ1-6; 7 bases fit TRBD1. V lost 4 bases and J lost 8; bases outside the gene matches: 8. This CDR3 region has 15 residues. Germline V gene data show CDR1 as SEHNR and CDR2 as FQNEAQ (reference sequence). CDR3 region: CASSWDSPRHSPLHF. The CDR3 DNA is TGTGCCAGCAGCTGGGACAGCCCAAGGCATTCACCCCTCCACTTT.

This clonotype was counted a few times. The V and J genes are TRBV19 and TRBJ1-6, with D unresolved. The germline CDR1 and CDR2 sequences are LNHDA and SQIVND (reference sequence). CDR3 size: 15 residues. Trimming took 6 bases from V and 10 from J, leaving 19 bases between them. The CDR3 region is CASSDTGPRRSPLHF. The CDR3 nucleotides are TGTGCCAGTAGCGACACGGGCCCTAGGAGGTCACCCCTCCACTTT.

This clonotype was detected a few times. Here the CDR3 DNA reads TGCGCCAGCAGCCAAGGCTGGGACTATGGCTACACCTTC. Amino acids: CASSQGWDYGYTF. The genes are TRBV4-1 and TRBJ1-2, with D unclear. Germline assignment: CDR1 MGHRA and CDR2 YSYEKL. V gave up 1 base and J gave up 3 bases, with 6 bases separating them. This CDR3 is built from 13 residues.

This chain joins TRBV20-1 and TRBJ2-1; D gene unclear. From germline, CDR1 is DFQATT and CDR2 SNEGSKA (reference sequence). Trimming removed 0 bases at V and 6 bases at J, with 9 bases between. The CDR3 extends over 13 amino acids. The CDR3 nucleotides read TGCAGTGCTAGAGATCTCCGGATCAATGAGCAGTTCTTC. Amino acids: CSARDLRINEQFF.

The V gene is TRBV12-3 or TRBV12-4, the J gene TRBJ1-1; 12 bases are a match to TRBD1. Trimming removed 6 bases from V and 4 bases from J; junction bases left unmatched: 3. The CDR3 is made up of 14 amino acids. Here the CDR3 DNA reads TGTGCCAGCAGGGGACAGGGGGCGAGCACTGAAGCTTTCTTT. As protein: CASRGQGASTEAFF.

The J gene is TRBJ2-1, the V gene TRBV7-6; D gene uncertain. The CDR3 length is 11 residues. V shed 9 bases and J shed 9 bases, with 12 bases lying between them. CDR1 is SGHVS and CDR2 is FNYEAQ in the germline V gene. This CDR3 is CARPLGSEQFF. In DNA form, the CDR3 reads TGTGCCAGGCCGTTAGGTAGTGAGCAGTTCTTC.

A few counts support this clonotype. The V and J genes are TRBV20-1 and TRBJ2-5; TRBD2 is a possible D gene (5 bases). V was shortened by 4 bases and J by 0 bases, with 12 bases between the two germline ends. Germline CDR1 and CDR2: DFQATT and SNEGSKA (reference sequence). CDR3 length equals 14 residues. CDR3 sequence reads: CSAKVTTNQETQYF. CDR3 nucleotide sequence: TGCAGTGCTAAAGTGACGACTAACCAAGAGACCCAGTACTTC.

V is TRBV5-1 and J is TRBJ2-2; TRBD2 aligns across 8 bases. The germline CDR1 and CDR2 sequences are SGHRS and YFSETQ. The V and J ends lost 5 bases and 3 bases, in that order; junction bases with no gene match: 6. This CDR3 spans 15 amino acids. The DNA of the CDR3 is TGCGCCAGCAGAGCTAGCGGGCCGTACACCGGGGAGCTGTTTTTT. This encodes CASRASGPYTGELFF.

J is TRBJ2-1 and V is TRBV20-1, with 12 bases fitting TRBD1. This CDR3 spans 15 amino acids. The V and J ends lost 6 bases and 0 bases, in that order; junction bases with no gene match: 3. The V gene's germline CDR1 is DFQATT and CDR2 SNEGSKA (reference sequence). As DNA, the CDR3 is TGCAGTGCAGGGACAGGGGGCAACTCCTACAATGAGCAGTTCTTC. Protein product: CSAGTGGNSYNEQFF.

This clonotype was seen at least ten times. V gene TRBV12-3 or TRBV12-4 combines with J gene TRBJ2-1, with D unresolved. Trimming shortened V by 5 bases and J by 4 bases, and 6 bases separated the two germline ends. This CDR3 spans 12 amino acids. CDR3 sequence (DNA): TGTGCCAGCAGTCCACTTTACAATGAGCAGTTCTTC. This encodes CASSPLYNEQFF.

The chain couples TRBV5-1 to TRBJ2-4, with 14 positions matching TRBD2. Looked up from germline, CDR1 is SGHRS and CDR2 is YFSETQ. This CDR3 spans 14 amino acids. V lost 4 bases and J lost 15; bases outside the gene matches: 9. CDR3 protein: CASSPEGLAGATYF. DNA for the CDR3: TGCGCCAGCAGCCCCGAGGGACTAGCGGGAGCGACGTACTTC. Full variable domain (missing parts from reference TRBV5-1 and TRBJ2-4): KAGVTQTPRYLIKTRGQQVTLSCSPISGHRSVSWYQQTPGQGLQFLFEYFSETQRNKGNFPGRFSGRQFSNSRSEMNVSTLELGDSALYLCASSPEGLAGATYFGAGTRLSVL.

This clonotype has only a few counts. The V and J genes are TRBV5-1 and TRBJ2-1; 9 bases match TRBD1. This CDR3 is built from 15 residues. CDR1 and CDR2 from the germline V gene are SGHRS and YFSETQ. With V trimmed by 4 bases and J by 6 bases, 8 bases remained unmatched. This chain's CDR3 is CASSATGGAGNEQFF. CDR3 sequence (DNA): TGCGCCAGCAGCGCTACAGGGGGCGCAGGCAATGAGCAGTTCTTC. Together with reference TRBV5-1 and TRBJ2-1, the CDR3 gives the full variable domain: KAGVTQTPRYLIKTRGQQVTLSCSPISGHRSVSWYQQTPGQGLQFLFEYFSETQRNKGNFPGRFSGRQFSNSRSEMNVSTLELGDSALYLCASSATGGAGNEQFFGPGTRLTVL.

This clonotype was recorded a few times. As DNA, the CDR3 is TGTGCCAGCAGCCCCTTCGCGGGCCTCGAGAATGGCTACACCTTC. Translating gives CASSPFAGLENGYTF. The rearrangement links TRBV27 to TRBJ1-2; no reliable D call. CDR1 is MNHEY and CDR2 is SMNVEV in the germline V gene (reference sequence). The CDR3 spans 15 residues. Trimming left V 6 bases short and J 6 bases short, with 20 bases between.

This clonotype was seen at least ten times. The chain employs TRBV28 and TRBJ1-2; D unresolved. Germline V lookup: CDR1 MDHEN, CDR2 SYDVKM. Trimming left V 3 bases short and J 2 bases short, with 13 bases between. The CDR3 has 15 residues. Written as DNA, the CDR3 is TGTGCCAGCAGTTTCCCGAATGATATAAACTATGGCTACACCTTC. This gives the protein CASSFPNDINYGYTF.

This chain joins TRBV27 and TRBJ2-1; 8 bases are a match to TRBD2. The trim removed 5 bases at V and 7 bases at J, leaving 7 bases unmatched. The germline V gene has CDR1 MNHEY and CDR2 SMNVEV (reference sequence). The CDR3 runs to 14 residues. The CDR3 region has the DNA TGTGCCAGCAGTATACGGGAGGGAACGAATGAGCAGTTCTTC. Its translation is CASSIREGTNEQFF.

This rearrangement joins TRBV5-1 to TRBJ1-1; the D is unclear. Trimming took off 4 bases at V and 3 bases at J, with 10 bases between the two ends. The germline V gene encodes CDR1 SGHRS and CDR2 YFSETQ. The CDR3 has 13 amino acids. DNA for the CDR3: TGCGCCAGCAGCCCACCCCCCTACACTGAAGCTTTCTTT. Translated: CASSPPPYTEAFF.

This clonotype has a single count. This chain links TRBV29-1 with TRBJ2-5; possible D gene TRBD1, 6 bases. V was clipped by 8 bases and J by 0 bases, with 13 bases between them. Germline V gives CDR1 SQVTM, CDR2 ANQGSEA. This CDR3 has 13 residues. The CDR3 reads CSSTRTDQETQYF. The CDR3 DNA sequence: TGCAGCTCTACCCGGACAGACCAAGAGACCCAGTACTTC.

In its sample, this clonotype was seen once. The junction and the germline gene differ at one end; a read error may be behind it. The CDR3: CASTLRLPDPQYF. As DNA, the CDR3 is TGTGCCAGCACCCTCAGATTGCCAGATCCGCAGTATTTT. The chain has TRBV12-3 or TRBV12-4 and TRBJ2-3; no reliable D call. There are 13 residues in the CDR3.

This rearrangement joins TRBV6-1 to TRBJ1-2; 7 bases match TRBD1. Germline CDR1 is MNHNS and CDR2 is SASEGT. The CDR3 contains 13 residues. The ends lost 3 bases at V and 8 bases at J; junction bases unmatched: 6. CDR3: CASSDFRQGGYTF. As DNA, the CDR3 is TGTGCCAGCAGTGACTTCCGACAGGGAGGCTACACCTTC.

This sequence joins TRBV18 and TRBJ2-7; TRBD2 matches at 9 bases. J gave up 2 bases and V 4 bases, and 6 bases lay outside the gene matches. Germline CDR1 KGHSH, CDR2 LQKENI. The CDR3 sequence is 15 residues long. The CDR3 nucleotides read TGTGCCAGCTCACAGGGAGCGGGAGGAGCCTACGAGCAGTACTTC. It encodes CASSQGAGGAYEQYF. The whole variable domain, filled in from reference TRBV18 and TRBJ2-7, reads NAGVMQNPRHLVRRRGQEARLRCSPMKGHSHVYWYRQLPEEGLKFMVYLQKENIIDESGMPKERFSAEFPKEGPSILRIQQVVRGDSAAYFCASSQGAGGAYEQYFGPGTRLTVT.

The CDR3 coding sequence is TGTGCCAGCAGCATAGACCGGGACAGGCGGATCTACGAGCAGTACTTC. Its translation is CASSIDRDRRIYEQYF. The chain employs TRBV7-6 and TRBJ2-7; 8 bases match TRBD1. The V and J ends lost 5 bases and 3 bases, in that order; junction bases with no gene match: 12. CDR1 SGHVS and CDR2 FNYEAQ come from the germline V gene. The CDR3 covers 16 residues.

This clonotype showed up just a few times. This chain joins TRBV20-1 and TRBJ2-5, with 7 nucleotides matching TRBD2. CDR3 size: 12 residues. Looked up from germline, CDR1 is DFQATT and CDR2 is SNEGSKA (reference sequence). CDR3 DNA: TGCAGCTCGGGAGGCCAACAAGAGACCCAGTACTTC. Protein sequence: CSSGGQQETQYF.

This sequence joins TRBV4-1 and TRBJ1-5; D is unclear. Germline-derived CDR1 and CDR2 are MGHRA and YSYEKL. V lost 1 base, J lost 0 bases, and 7 bases lay in between. This CDR3 has 15 amino acids. The CDR3 region has the DNA TGCGCCAGCAGCCAAGGCACAACTAGCAATCAGCCCCAGCATTTT. Translated: CASSQGTTSNQPQHF.

V and J are TRBV14 and TRBJ2-3; possible D gene TRBD1, 6 bases. The CDR3 consists of 16 residues. Germline lookup yields CDR1 SGHDN and CDR2 FVKESK. The V gene lost 1 base and the J gene lost 2 bases, with 13 bases spanning the gap. CDR3 nucleotides: TGTGCCAGCAGCCAAGGAAACAGGGCGCACACAGATACGCAGTATTTT. Translated, it gives CASSQGNRAHTDTQYF.

This clonotype was detected once. With a much larger clone just one base away, this may be a read error. This CDR3 reads CASSLGLAASTDTHYF. The CDR3 DNA sequence: TGCGCCAGCAGCTTGGGACTAGCGGCTAGCACAGATACGCACTATTTT. The rearrangement uses TRBV5-1 and TRBJ2-3; TRBD2 agrees at 9 bases. The CDR3 extends over 16 amino acids. Per germline, CDR1 SGHRS and CDR2 YFSETQ.